A single sample is the source of the 4 T cell receptor beta chains below, sequenced in a study of cytomegalovirus exposure and HLA in healthy donors. Primers included in the PCR were 60 Vbeta and 13 Jbeta primers. Clones were sequenced by immunoSEQ multiplex PCR, and TCRdb holds only the in-frame ones, with some missing. The sample lists over 60,000 clones; 65% to 80% were seen once. Sequenced sample: PBMCs. The receptors originated from a woman in her 30s in good health and CMV-seronegative.

This chain uses TRBV28 with TRBJ2-3, with D unresolved. The CDR3 length is 14 residues. V was cut by 2 bases and J by 1 base, with 7 bases left in between. Per germline, CDR1 MDHEN and CDR2 SYDVKM. The DNA for the CDR3 is TGTGCCAGCAGTTTAACGCCGGGCACAGATACGCAGTATTTT. Translating gives CASSLTPGTDTQYF.

This clone was found a few times. This chain joins TRBV2 and TRBJ1-1; D is perhaps TRBD1 (5 bases). CDR1 and CDR2 from the germline V gene are SNHLY and FYNNEI. This CDR3 contains 10 residues. V gave up 7 bases and J gave up 8 bases, with 8 bases separating them. The chain's CDR3 is CASMRTEAFF. CDR3 sequence (DNA): TGTGCCAGCATGCGGACAGAAGCTTTCTTT. Drawing the rest from reference TRBV2 and TRBJ1-1, the complete variable domain is EPEVTQTPSHQVTQMGQEVILRCVPISNHLYFYWYRQILGQKVEFLVSFYNNEISEKSEIFDDQFSVERPDGSNFTLKIRSTKLEDSAMYFCASMRTEAFFGQGTRLTVV.

The V call is TRBV5-1, the J call TRBJ2-5; 7 nucleotides agree with TRBD2. Germline assignment: CDR1 SGHRS and CDR2 YFSETQ. This CDR3 spans 16 amino acids. Trimming removed 0 bases from V and 1 base from J; junction bases left unmatched: 6. The chain's CDR3 is CASSLVIAGSQETQYF. The CDR3, as DNA: TGCGCCAGCAGCTTGGTGATAGCGGGTTCCCAAGAGACCCAGTACTTC.

This chain joins TRBV2 and TRBJ1-1, with D uncertain. V gave up 5 bases and J gave up 5 bases, with 27 bases separating them. Germline V gene lookup returns CDR1 SNHLY and CDR2 FYNNEI. This CDR3 is 18 amino acids long. Written as DNA, the CDR3 is TGTGCCAGCAGTAGACGAGGGAGGGAAGACACCCGGAAAACTGAAGCTTTCTTT. It translates to CASSRRGREDTRKTEAFF.